Sequencing of this T cell receptor beta chain was carried out in a study of T cell responses to AZD1222 COVID-19 vaccine. Study-wide results and limits: Spike-specific TCRs gained breadth and depth after people received two AZD1222 doses. In a largely white British group with more females than males, clonal diversity was possibly underestimated. The number of AZD1222 recipients seropositive at baseline was only five to seven.

This CDR3 region has 13 residues. V lost 6 bases and J lost 9, with 12 bases in between. Germline V gene sequence: CDR1 MNHEY, CDR2 SVGAGI. Profiled with immunoSEQ multiplex PCR; TCRdb holds only in-frame clones, not every one. The sample includes about 110,000 clones, approximately 91% of them seen just once. As regards this clone: Antigen: not known.

The sample was peripheral blood, taken on day 0 of AZD1222 vaccination. The source is an adult in good health. V gene TRBV6-5 combines with J gene TRBJ1-6; TRBD1 might be the D (5 bases). CDR3 nucleotides: TGTGCCAGCAGGGTTTCGGGGGGTTCACCCCTCCACTTT. Its translation: CASRVSGGSPLHF.